The 30 T cell receptor beta chains below were found in one sample sequenced in a study of blood T cell repertoires in COVID-19. Profiling relied on immunoSEQ multiplex PCR, and the TCRdb table lists in-frame clones only, not all of them. The sample consists of about 170,000 clones, 80% to 90% of them appearing once. Sequencing was carried out using peripheral blood. Receptors were obtained from a woman aged 80 or older with COVID-19, enrolled during active disease.

This chain links TRBV10-3 with TRBJ1-2, with D hard to call. V was clipped by 11 bases and J by 2 bases, with 9 bases between them. The CDR3 has 11 amino acids. The germline gives CDR1 ENHRY, CDR2 SYGVKD. CDR3 protein: CAAEGNYGYTF. The CDR3, as DNA: TGTGCCGCCGAGGGAAACTATGGCTACACCTTC.

The V call is TRBV3-1 (or the pseudogene TRBV3-2), the J call TRBJ2-1, with D possibly TRBD2 on 5 matching bases. Germline CDR1 reads LGHDT; CDR2 reads YNNKEL (reference sequence). There are 14 residues in the CDR3. Trimming left V 4 bases short and J 1 base short, with 8 bases between. The CDR3 loop is CASSRGISYNEQFF. CDR3 nucleotides: TGTGCCAGCAGCCGAGGGATATCCTACAATGAGCAGTTCTTC.

This clone has only one observation. The chain carries TRBV9 and TRBJ2-7; D is perhaps TRBD2 (7 bases). The CDR3 covers 15 residues. Germline CDR1 SGDLS, CDR2 YYNGEE. V was pared by 2 bases and J by 5 bases, with 17 bases between. The CDR3 region is CASSVGGGLPNEQYF. The CDR3 region has the DNA TGTGCCAGCAGCGTCGGCGGGGGCCTTCCCAACGAGCAGTACTTC. Supplemented by reference TRBV9 and TRBJ2-7, the full variable domain reads DSGVTQTPKHLITATGQRVTLRCSPRSGDLSVYWYQQSLDQGLQFLIQYYNGEERAKGNILERFSAQQFPDLHSELNLSSLELGDSALYFCASSVGGGLPNEQYFGPGTRLTVT.

The genes are TRBV5-6 and TRBJ1-2, with TRBD1 as a possible D gene (6 bases). The CDR3 loop spans 12 amino acids. V lost 4 bases, J lost 8 bases, and 12 bases lay in between. Germline V gives CDR1 SGHDT, CDR2 YYEEEE. CDR3: CASSPNRVGYTF. The CDR3 coding sequence is TGTGCCAGCAGCCCCAACAGGGTCGGCTACACCTTC.

The chain links TRBV3-1 (or the pseudogene TRBV3-2) to TRBJ2-4; no reliable D call. Germline CDR1 and CDR2: LGHDT and YNNKEL (reference sequence). The V end lost 4 bases, the J end lost 2 bases, and 12 bases lay between the germline ends. This CDR3 has 15 amino acids. The CDR3 loop is CASSRTEPTKNIQYF. DNA for the CDR3: TGTGCCAGCAGCCGAACTGAACCCACCAAAAACATTCAGTACTTC.

This chain uses TRBV29-1 with TRBJ1-1; maybe TRBD1 (5 bases). The CDR3 runs 14 residues. The V gene lost 7 bases and the J gene lost 5 bases, with 20 bases spanning the gap. From germline, CDR1 is SQVTM and CDR2 ANQGSEA. DNA for the CDR3: TGCAGCGCCCTCGGGCAGGGAGGTAGTACTGAAGCTTTCTTT. The encoded protein is CSALGQGGSTEAFF.

V is TRBV25-1 and J is TRBJ1-6, with TRBD1 as a possible D gene (5 bases). V was shortened by 3 bases and J by 10 bases, with 16 bases between the two germline ends. The CDR3 totals 15 residues. CDR1 is MGHDK and CDR2 is SYGVNS in the germline V gene. For the CDR3, the DNA is TGTGCCAGCAGTGATCTTGGCAGGGCTACCTCACCCCTCCACTTT. Its protein is CASSDLGRATSPLHF.

The genes are TRBV18 and TRBJ2-5; possibly TRBD2 for D (5 bases). V shed 1 base and J shed 1 base, with 7 bases lying between them. In germline, CDR1 is KGHSH, CDR2 LQKENI. The length of the CDR3 is 14 residues. In nucleotides, the CDR3 is TGTGCCAGCTCACCACGAGCGGTCCAAGAGACCCAGTACTTC. Amino acids: CASSPRAVQETQYF.

This chain joins TRBV5-4 and TRBJ2-2, with 8 bases identical to TRBD1. Trimming took 5 bases from V and 0 from J; bases not matched to a gene: 6. Germline-derived CDR1 and CDR2 are SGHNT and YYREEE (reference sequence). This CDR3 has 16 amino acids. The CDR3 loop is CASRRTGPTNTGELFF. The CDR3 region has the DNA TGTGCCAGCAGGAGGACAGGGCCGACGAACACCGGGGAGCTGTTTTTT.

The chain is built from TRBV27 and TRBJ2-7, with TRBD1 identical over 10 bases. Germline values: CDR1 MNHEY, CDR2 SMNVEV (reference sequence). The CDR3 spans 15 residues. J was trimmed by 3 bases and V by 7 bases; bases with no gene match: 9. DNA for the CDR3: TGTGCCAGCAATCAAGCCGGGACAGGGGTCTACGAGCAGTACTTC. Translation gives CASNQAGTGVYEQYF.

The chain carries TRBV11-2 and TRBJ2-7; 13 positions match TRBD2. The germline CDR1 and CDR2 sequences are SGHAT and FQNNGV. The CDR3 is 14 amino acids. The J segment lost 3 bases and the V segment lost 8 bases, leaving 4 bases of the junction unmatched. The CDR3: CASAGLAGVYEQYF. DNA of the CDR3: TGTGCCAGCGCCGGACTAGCGGGAGTCTACGAGCAGTACTTC.

V usage is TRBV9 and J usage is TRBJ2-1, with TRBD2 matching 9 bases. CDR3 size: 15 residues. Germline values: CDR1 SGDLS, CDR2 YYNGEE. Trimming removed 1 base from V and 7 bases from J; junction bases left unmatched: 6. The DNA for the CDR3 is TGTGCCAGCAGCGTACTGATAGCGGGAGCAAATGAGCAGTTCTTC. Translating it yields CASSVLIAGANEQFF.

This clone was detected only once. V gene TRBV28 combines with J gene TRBJ2-3; 11 bases align to TRBD2. V gave up 5 bases and J gave up 7 bases; unmatched junction bases: 11. The germline V gene encodes CDR1 MDHEN and CDR2 SYDVKM. The CDR3 is 16 amino acids. The chain's CDR3 is CASSQELAGVQNTQYF. The CDR3 coding sequence is TGTGCCAGCAGTCAAGAACTAGCGGGAGTTCAGAATACGCAGTATTTT.

V usage is TRBV5-1 and J usage is TRBJ2-1; 10 bases fit TRBD2. CDR3 size: 16 residues. CDR1 is SGHRS and CDR2 is YFSETQ in the germline V gene. V dropped 4 bases and J dropped 4; count of bases not matched to a gene: 8. The CDR3 nucleotides read TGCGCCAGCAGCCTCGGACTAGCGGTACCATACAATGAGCAGTTCTTC. It is translated as CASSLGLAVPYNEQFF. The full variable domain, in which reference TRBV5-1 and TRBJ2-1 provide the parts outside the CDR3, is KAGVTQTPRYLIKTRGQQVTLSCSPISGHRSVSWYQQTPGQGLQFLFEYFSETQRNKGNFPGRFSGRQFSNSRSEMNVSTLELGDSALYLCASSLGLAVPYNEQFFGPGTRLTVL.

The chain carries TRBV10-2 and TRBJ2-1; TRBD2 agrees at 7 bases. The CDR3 length is 16 residues. The trim removed 6 bases at V and 10 bases at J, leaving 18 bases unmatched. Germline CDR1 and CDR2: WSHSY and SAAADI. CDR3 sequence: CASRRPSGVVLGEQFF. The CDR3 nucleotides read TGCGCCAGCAGACGTCCGAGCGGGGTCGTCTTAGGGGAGCAGTTCTTC.

The chain uses TRBV30 and TRBJ2-5, with 9 bases identical to TRBD1. This CDR3 region has 13 residues. CDR1 GTSNPN and CDR2 SVGIG come from the germline V gene (reference sequence). Trimming removed 0 bases from V and 5 bases from J; junction bases left unmatched: 1. The CDR3 region has the DNA TGTGCCTGGAGTGTCGGACAGGGGGAGACCCAGTACTTC. Amino acid sequence: CAWSVGQGETQYF.

J is TRBJ2-7 and V is TRBV2; no reliable D call. The V gene's germline CDR1 is SNHLY and CDR2 FYNNEI. CDR3 size: 12 residues. Trimming cost V 6 bases and J 6 bases, with 12 bases left between them. For the CDR3, the DNA is TGTGCCAGCAGACCCTTCCCTACCGAGCAGTACTTC. It is translated as CASRPFPTEQYF.

The J gene is TRBJ2-2, the V gene TRBV10-3, with 8 positions matching TRBD2. J lost 0 bases, V lost 2 bases, and 5 bases had no gene match. Germline loops: CDR1 ENHRY, CDR2 SYGVKD. CDR3 size: 17 residues. In nucleotides, the CDR3 is TGTGCCATCAGTGAGATCCCGGGGGGGACGAACACCGGGGAGCTGTTTTTT. Protein: CAISEIPGGTNTGELFF.

On this clone: At one end the junction does not follow the germline gene, possibly because of a read error. At the DNA level, this CDR3 is encoded by other sequences in the same sample as well. The V and J genes are TRBV3-1 (or the pseudogene TRBV3-2) and TRBJ2-7; 7 bases align to TRBD1. CDR1 LGHDT and CDR2 YNNKEL come from the germline V gene (reference sequence). The CDR3 is 15 residues long. CDR3 protein: CASNSQEGGRGRLSF. CDR3 DNA: TGTGCCAGCAATTCTCAGGAAGGGGGAAGGGGGCGGCTCTCCTTC.

This clone has a single count. The chain has TRBV7-9 and TRBJ2-1; TRBD2 is a possible D gene (5 bases). The germline gives CDR1 SEHNR, CDR2 FQNEAQ (reference sequence). The V and J ends lost 5 bases and 5 bases respectively, with 16 bases between them. The CDR3 loop spans 15 amino acids. The CDR3, as DNA: TGTGCCAGCAGCATTTTACTAGTTCCGGACAATGAGCAGTTCTTC. Translated, it gives CASSILLVPDNEQFF.

Only a few counts were recorded for this clone. The chain couples TRBV28 to TRBJ2-1; 12 bases align to TRBD2. CDR1 and CDR2 from the germline V gene are MDHEN and SYDVKM. This CDR3 has 18 residues. V was pared by 5 bases and J by 0 bases, with 8 bases of the junction left unmatched. In nucleotides, the CDR3 is TGTGCCAGCAGTGGACTAGCGGGGACAACCGTCTCCTACAATGAGCAGTTCTTC. Amino acid sequence: CASSGLAGTTVSYNEQFF.

The J gene is TRBJ1-3, the V gene TRBV6-5; the D is unclear. Germline values: CDR1 MNHEY, CDR2 SVGAGI. The CDR3 spans 15 residues. Trimming took off 8 bases at V and 2 bases at J, with 16 bases between the two ends. The CDR3 loop reads CASSLGGSTGNTIYF. The CDR3 nucleotides are TGTGCCAGCTCTCTCGGAGGGTCAACTGGAAACACCATATATTTT.

The gene calls are TRBV10-3 and TRBJ1-1; 8 bases map to TRBD1. The CDR3 length is 14 residues. V shed 4 bases, J shed 7 bases, and the junction held 8 bases outside the gene matches. CDR1 and CDR2 (germline): ENHRY, SYGVKD. CDR3 loop: CAISAPDRAYEAFF. CDR3 coding DNA: TGTGCCATCAGTGCACCGGACAGGGCGTATGAAGCTTTCTTT.

The J gene is TRBJ2-3, the V gene TRBV11-2; 10 bases are shared with TRBD2. V dropped 3 bases and J dropped 4; count of bases not matched to a gene: 1. This CDR3 is built from 14 residues. Germline V gene sequence: CDR1 SGHAT, CDR2 FQNNGV. The DNA for the CDR3 is TGTGCCAGCAGCTTTGGACTAGCGGCAGATACGCAGTATTTT. Translated: CASSFGLAADTQYF.

This clone showed up just once. This chain joins TRBV29-1 and TRBJ2-7, with D tentatively TRBD2 (6 bases). V lost 4 bases, J lost 5 bases, and 9 bases lay in between. In germline, CDR1 is SQVTM, CDR2 ANQGSEA. There are 11 residues in the CDR3. The CDR3 sequence: CSVVGLHEQYF. The CDR3 region has the DNA TGCAGCGTTGTGGGACTGCACGAGCAGTACTTC.

Only one count was recorded for this clone. The chain has TRBV7-6 and TRBJ2-7; D is uncertain. Trimming took 2 bases from V and 9 from J, leaving 8 bases between them. Germline V gene data show CDR1 as SGHVS and CDR2 as FNYEAQ. The CDR3 totals 11 residues. This chain's CDR3 is CASSLYGPQYF. In nucleotides, the CDR3 is TGTGCCAGCAGCTTATACGGTCCGCAGTACTTC.

The CDR3: CASRAGTHDLTEAFF. CDR3 DNA sequence: TGTGCCAGTAGAGCCGGGACACACGACCTAACTGAAGCTTTCTTT. This chain links TRBV19 with TRBJ1-1; maybe TRBD1 (6 bases). Trimming removed 6 bases at V and 5 bases at J, with 19 bases between. The CDR3 totals 15 residues. Germline lookup yields CDR1 LNHDA and CDR2 SQIVND (reference sequence).

This sequence joins TRBV24-1 and TRBJ2-3, with 15 positions matching TRBD2. J lost 4 bases, V lost 4 bases, and 8 bases had no gene match. CDR1 KGHDR and CDR2 SFDVKD come from the germline V gene. This CDR3 spans 18 amino acids. The CDR3 region is CATSDSGTSGRPPDTQYF. The CDR3 DNA reads as TGTGCCACCAGTGACTCCGGGACTAGCGGGAGGCCCCCAGATACGCAGTATTTT.

This chain links TRBV29-1 with TRBJ2-3; TRBD1 matches 7 bases. Looked up from germline, CDR1 is SQVTM and CDR2 is ANQGSEA. V shed 5 bases and J 6 bases; nucleotides not matched to a gene: 11. The CDR3 totals 14 residues. The CDR3 nucleotides read TGCAGCGTTCTAGGGGACAGTATAGGGGATACGCAGTATTTT. Translating gives CSVLGDSIGDTQYF.

This clone has just a few counts. This chain links TRBV2 with TRBJ1-1; D is undetermined. Germline V CDR1 and CDR2: SNHLY, FYNNEI. V lost 8 bases and J lost 1, with 11 bases in between. The CDR3 is 13 residues long. The CDR3 protein is CASYNPTNTEAFF. Written as DNA, the CDR3 is TGTGCCAGCTACAATCCCACGAACACTGAAGCTTTCTTT.